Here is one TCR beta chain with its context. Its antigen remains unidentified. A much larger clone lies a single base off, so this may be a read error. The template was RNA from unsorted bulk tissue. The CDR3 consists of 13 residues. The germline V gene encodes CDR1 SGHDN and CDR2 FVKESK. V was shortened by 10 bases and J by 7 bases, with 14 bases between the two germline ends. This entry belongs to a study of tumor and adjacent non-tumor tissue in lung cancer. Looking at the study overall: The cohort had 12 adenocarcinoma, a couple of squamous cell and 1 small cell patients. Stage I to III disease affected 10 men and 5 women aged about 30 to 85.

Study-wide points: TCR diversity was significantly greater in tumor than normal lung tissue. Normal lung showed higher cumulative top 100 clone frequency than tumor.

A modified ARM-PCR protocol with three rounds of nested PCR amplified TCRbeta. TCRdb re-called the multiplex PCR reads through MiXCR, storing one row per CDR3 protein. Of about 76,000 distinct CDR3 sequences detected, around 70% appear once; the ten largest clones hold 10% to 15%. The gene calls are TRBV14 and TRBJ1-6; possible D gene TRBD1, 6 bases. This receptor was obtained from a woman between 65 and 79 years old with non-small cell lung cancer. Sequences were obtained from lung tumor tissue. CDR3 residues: CANRANLNSPLHF. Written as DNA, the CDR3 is TGTGCCAACAGGGCAAACTTAAATTCACCCCTCCACTTT.